Following are 19 T cell receptor beta chains from one sample sequenced in a study of cytomegalovirus exposure and HLA in healthy donors. Generated by immunoSEQ multiplex PCR, the TCRdb table keeps only in-frame clones and is missing some. The table records about 220,000 clones, just over 90% of them present only once. Material for sequencing was PBMCs. The source is a woman aged 18-29 years in good health and CMV-seronegative.

The gene calls are TRBV4-1 and TRBJ2-1, with 10 bases lining up with TRBD2. Germline V gene sequence: CDR1 MGHRA, CDR2 YSYEKL. There are 17 residues in the CDR3. J gave up 4 bases and V 3 bases, and 9 bases lay outside the gene matches. The CDR3 region is CASSHRVAGGRYNEQFF. DNA for the CDR3: TGCGCCAGCAGCCATAGGGTAGCGGGAGGTAGGTACAATGAGCAGTTCTTC.

The chain recombines TRBV2 with TRBJ1-5; the match to TRBD1 covers 8 bases. In germline, CDR1 is SNHLY, CDR2 FYNNEI. Trimming took 6 bases from V and 3 from J; bases not matched to a gene: 7. The CDR3 loop spans 15 amino acids. The CDR3 sequence is CASRPDRGSNQPQHF. CDR3 nucleotides: TGTGCCAGCAGGCCTGACAGGGGTTCCAATCAGCCCCAGCATTTT.

This chain links TRBV19 with TRBJ1-5; D not certain. The V gene's germline CDR1 is LNHDA and CDR2 SQIVND (reference sequence). V gave up 5 bases and J gave up 5 bases, with 7 bases separating them. The CDR3 spans 12 residues. CDR3 amino acids: CASSATDQPQHF. The DNA of the CDR3 is TGTGCCAGTAGTGCCACGGATCAGCCCCAGCATTTT. The complete variable domain, with remaining parts taken from reference TRBV19 and TRBJ1-5, reads DGGITQSPKYLFRKEGQNVTLSCEQNLNHDAMYWYRQDPGQGLRLIYYSQIVNDFQKGDIAEGYSVSREKKESFPLTVTSAQKNPTAFYLCASSATDQPQHFGDGTRLSIL.

The rearrangement uses TRBV28 and TRBJ2-7, with TRBD2 matching 8 bases. Germline V gene sequence: CDR1 MDHEN, CDR2 SYDVKM. V lost 3 bases to trimming and J lost 6 bases; unmatched junction nucleotides: 4. The CDR3 runs to 13 residues. The CDR3, as DNA: TGTGCCAGCAGTTTTAGCGGGGATTTCGAGCAGTACTTC. This encodes CASSFSGDFEQYF. The entire variable domain, with the rest obtained from reference TRBV28 and TRBJ2-7, is as follows: DVKVTQSSRYLVKRTGEKVFLECVQDMDHENMFWYRQDPGLGLRLIYFSYDVKMKEKGDIPEGYSVSREKKERFSLILESASTNQTSMYLCASSFSGDFEQYFGPGTRLTVT.

The J gene is TRBJ2-3, the V gene TRBV19; perhaps TRBD1 as D (6 bases). The germline V and J ends were trimmed by 3 bases and 7 bases, with 17 bases remaining between them. CDR1 is LNHDA, CDR2 SQIVND, per germline (reference sequence). The CDR3 spans 15 residues. The CDR3 nucleotides read TGTGCCAGTAGTATGAAACAGGGTATAGGGTATACGCAGTATTTT. It encodes CASSMKQGIGYTQYF.

V is TRBV29-1 and J is TRBJ1-5; D not certain. Germline V gives CDR1 SQVTM, CDR2 ANQGSEA. The CDR3 contains 13 residues. Deletions cut 5 bases from V and 2 bases from J, with 10 bases between. DNA for the CDR3: TGCAGCGTTAACGCGGCAGGCAATCAGCCCCAGCATTTT. Its protein product is CSVNAAGNQPQHF. Filled out from reference TRBV29-1 and TRBJ1-5, the complete variable domain reads SAVISQKPSRDICQRGTSLTIQCQVDSQVTMMFWYRQQPGQSLTLIATANQGSEATYESGFVIDKFPISRPNLTFSTLTVSNMSPEDSSIYLCSVNAAGNQPQHFGDGTRLSIL.

The V and J genes are TRBV30 and TRBJ1-4, with D possibly being TRBD1 (5 bases). V was shortened by 4 bases and J by 6 bases, with 12 bases between the two germline ends. Germline V gene data show CDR1 as GTSNPN and CDR2 as SVGIG (reference sequence). The CDR3 covers 13 residues. CDR3 nucleotides: TGTGCCTGGAATGGGGGGATAGATGAAAAACTGTTTTTT. Protein sequence: CAWNGGIDEKLFF.

The chain carries TRBV5-1 and TRBJ2-1; 9 nucleotides align to TRBD1. The CDR3 totals 14 residues. CDR1 is SGHRS and CDR2 is YFSETQ in the germline V gene. The CDR3 bases are TGCGCTTCAACTACAGGGACAGGGTTGTATGAGCAGTTCTTC. Its protein is CASTTGTGLYEQFF.

The chain joins TRBV5-1 to TRBJ2-7, with D perhaps TRBD1 (6 bases). The CDR3 extends over 13 amino acids. V dropped 4 bases and J dropped 6 bases, with 14 bases sitting between them. CDR1 and CDR2 from the germline V gene are SGHRS and YFSETQ. CDR3: CASSTSGAPEQYF. As DNA, the CDR3 is TGCGCCAGCAGCACCTCAGGGGCGCCCGAGCAGTACTTC.

The chain joins TRBV6-6 to TRBJ2-5, with 7 bases identical to TRBD1. With 2 bases clipped from V and 3 bases from J, the junction kept 3 bases outside the gene matches. This CDR3 contains 14 residues. CDR1 and CDR2 from the germline V gene are MNHNY and SVGAGI (reference sequence). This CDR3 reads CASSYGGQKETQYF. Written as DNA, the CDR3 is TGTGCCAGCAGTTACGGGGGACAGAAAGAGACCCAGTACTTC.

The CDR3 protein is CASATSGPYEQYF. DNA for the CDR3: TGTGCCAGCGCAACTAGCGGACCCTACGAGCAGTACTTC. The chain has TRBV7-9 and TRBJ2-7; 8 bases map to TRBD2. This CDR3 contains 13 residues. Germline values: CDR1 SEHNR, CDR2 FQNEAQ (reference sequence). Losses at the gene ends were 8 bases for V and 2 bases for J; bases not matched to a gene: 5.

This clone was detected a few times. J is TRBJ1-2 and V is TRBV5-1; 7 bases align to TRBD1. With V trimmed by 1 base and J by 5 bases, 8 bases remained unmatched. From germline, CDR1 is SGHRS and CDR2 YFSETQ. The CDR3 loop spans 15 amino acids. CDR3 region: CASSLTGEDLYGYTF. CDR3 bases: TGCGCCAGCAGCTTGACAGGGGAAGACCTTTATGGCTACACCTTC.

The rearrangement uses TRBV5-6 and TRBJ2-2, with 7 nucleotides matching TRBD1. The CDR3 extends over 16 amino acids. The trim removed 6 bases at V and 1 base at J, leaving 9 bases unmatched. CDR1 is SGHDT and CDR2 is YYEEEE in the germline V gene. CDR3 DNA sequence: TGTGCCAGCAACAAGTTCCGGGACAGGAACACCGGGGAGCTGTTTTTT. Its translation: CASNKFRDRNTGELFF.

V and J are TRBV7-3 and TRBJ2-5, with TRBD2 as a possible D gene (5 bases). Deletions cut 4 bases from V and 4 bases from J, with 19 bases between. This CDR3 comprises 16 residues. Germline CDR1 reads SGHTA; CDR2 reads FQGTGA. The CDR3 loop is CASSSPRERGRETQYF. The CDR3 DNA reads as TGTGCCAGCAGCTCTCCAAGGGAGCGAGGGAGAGAGACCCAGTACTTC. Supplemented by reference TRBV7-3 and TRBJ2-5, the full variable domain reads GAGVSQTPSNKVTEKGKYVELRCDPISGHTALYWYRQSLGQGPEFLIYFQGTGAADDSGLPNDRFFAVRPEGSVSTLKIQRTERGDSAVYLCASSSPRERGRETQYFGPGTRLLVL.

This chain joins TRBV27 and TRBJ1-3; D call uncertain. Between the trimmed V and J ends, which lost 8 bases and 2 bases, there was a span of 10 bases. This CDR3 is 13 amino acids long. Germline loops: CDR1 MNHEY, CDR2 SMNVEV (reference sequence). In DNA, the CDR3 is TGTGCCAGCGGGAGCGGGCCTGGAAACACCATATATTTT. Its protein is CASGSGPGNTIYF.

This chain uses TRBV11-2 with TRBJ2-1; 10 nucleotides align to TRBD2. Germline CDR1 and CDR2: SGHAT and FQNNGV. The V segment lost 0 bases and the J segment 0 bases; nucleotides outside the gene matches: 11. CDR3 length: 20 residues. DNA of the CDR3: TGTGCCAGCAGCTTAGACCCTAGCGGGAGCATTCCGCGCTCCTACAATGAGCAGTTCTTC. Its translation is CASSLDPSGSIPRSYNEQFF. Drawing the rest from reference TRBV11-2 and TRBJ2-1, the complete variable domain is EAGVAQSPRYKIIEKRQSVAFWCNPISGHATLYWYQQILGQGPKLLIQFQNNGVVDDSQLPKDRFSAERLKGVDSTLKIQPAKLEDSAVYLCASSLDPSGSIPRSYNEQFFGPGTRLTVL.

CDR3 bases: TGTGCCAGCAGTGATAACTCAACTAATGAAAAACTGTTTTTT. It yields the protein CASSDNSTNEKLFF. V gene TRBV25-1 combines with J gene TRBJ1-4; D remains unclear. The germline gives CDR1 MGHDK, CDR2 SYGVNS. CDR3 length: 14 amino acids. The ends were cut back, 3 bases at V and 0 bases at J, with 5 bases in the middle.

The V gene is TRBV30, the J gene TRBJ2-7; maybe TRBD2 (5 bases). The CDR3 totals 13 residues. V lost 4 bases to trimming and J lost 0 bases, with 10 bases between them. The germline CDR1 and CDR2 sequences are GTSNPN and SVGIG (reference sequence). This CDR3 reads CAWTDGNSYEQYF. The DNA for the CDR3 is TGTGCCTGGACAGACGGGAACTCCTACGAGCAGTACTTC.

This clone was picked up one time. V is TRBV5-1 and J is TRBJ2-7; 8 nucleotides align to TRBD2. V was clipped by 5 bases and J by 3 bases; unmatched bases: 7. The CDR3 has 14 amino acids. CDR1 is SGHRS, CDR2 YFSETQ, per germline. The CDR3 sequence: CASSSTSGGYEQYF. In DNA, the CDR3 is TGCGCCAGCAGTAGTACTAGCGGTGGCTACGAGCAGTACTTC.